This entry lists 27 T cell receptor beta chains sequenced from one sample in a study of T cells expressing NK-cell markers. TCRdb reprocessed the 5' RACE reads and reports one entry per CDR3 protein, with no DNA. This sample contains roughly 390,000 distinct CDR3 sequences. Sequenced sample: blood T cells: a sorted CD56 or NKG2C T cell subset, CD4+ or CD8+ T cells, or bulk PBMC T cells (not recorded which). These receptors were obtained from a man aged 18-75 years in good health.

This chain uses TRBV5-1 with TRBJ2-5; with no DNA, the TCRdb D assignment of TRBD1 cannot be verified. The CDR3 consists of 13 residues. Germline assignment: CDR1 SGHRS and CDR2 YFSETQ. CDR3 loop: CASSYGQGETQYF.

V usage is TRBV18 and J usage is TRBJ1-1; TCRdb's assignment of TRBD1 cannot be checked, as there is no DNA. CDR1 and CDR2 (germline): KGHSH, LQKENI. The CDR3 is 12 amino acids. The CDR3 reads CASSVPKGEAFF. Full variable domain (outside the CDR3, taken from reference TRBV18 and TRBJ1-1): NAGVMQNPRHLVRRRGQEARLRCSPMKGHSHVYWYRQLPEEGLKFMVYLQKENIIDESGMPKERFSAEFPKEGPSILRIQQVVRGDSAAYFCASSVPKGEAFFGQGTRLTVV.

The chain has TRBV5-6 and TRBJ2-3. CDR1 is SGHDT, CDR2 YYEEEE, per germline. This CDR3 is built from 14 residues. CDR3 residues: CASNLLASTDTQYF.

The rearrangement uses TRBV6-6 and TRBJ2-3; TCRdb proposes TRBD2, but this gene call is untestable without DNA. The V gene's germline CDR1 is MNHNY and CDR2 SVGAGI (reference sequence). The CDR3 sequence is 15 residues long. The chain's CDR3 is CASSYATGPSNTQYF.

The rearrangement uses TRBV28 and TRBJ1-4. Per germline, CDR1 MDHEN and CDR2 SYDVKM. CDR3 length: 14 residues. The CDR3 spells CASMTGATNEKLFF.

The chain uses TRBV20-1 and TRBJ1-4; TCRdb selects TRBD1, and the lack of DNA leaves this call unchecked. The CDR3 runs 13 residues. Looked up from germline, CDR1 is DFQATT and CDR2 is SNEGSKA (reference sequence). CDR3 protein: CSATGQGREKLFF.

V usage is TRBV5-1 and J usage is TRBJ2-7; as DNA is missing, the TRBD1 call by TCRdb cannot be tested. The CDR3 length is 13 residues. Germline V gene data show CDR1 as SGHRS and CDR2 as YFSETQ. The CDR3 here is CASSSPGRYEQYF. The complete variable domain, with remaining parts taken from reference TRBV5-1 and TRBJ2-7, reads KAGVTQTPRYLIKTRGQQVTLSCSPISGHRSVSWYQQTPGQGLQFLFEYFSETQRNKGNFPGRFSGRQFSNSRSEMNVSTLELGDSALYLCASSSPGRYEQYFGPGTRLTVT.

The chain joins TRBV12-3 or TRBV12-4 to TRBJ2-2; TCRdb calls TRBD2, which cannot be checked without DNA. This CDR3 is built from 14 residues. The CDR3 loop reads CASSSRLAGRGLFF.

The chain links TRBV19 to TRBJ2-5. This CDR3 spans 16 amino acids. Germline values: CDR1 LNHDA, CDR2 SQIVND (reference sequence). The CDR3 reads CASTMSGNNAQETQYF.

V and J are TRBV29-1 and TRBJ2-2; the TCRdb D gene call, TRBD1, has no DNA to confirm it. The CDR3 loop spans 13 amino acids. Germline-derived CDR1 and CDR2 are SQVTM and ANQGSEA. CDR3 region: CSGGQTNTGELFF.

The chain links TRBV5-4 to TRBJ2-1; the D call of TRBD2 rests on TCRdb alone, since no DNA is present to check it. Looked up from germline, CDR1 is SGHNT and CDR2 is YYREEE (reference sequence). The CDR3 is 13 amino acids. CDR3 in amino acids: CASSIGTNNEQFF.

The chain uses TRBV3-1 and TRBJ1-1; TCRdb gives TRBD1 as the D gene, but with no DNA this cannot be confirmed. The germline CDR1 and CDR2 sequences are LGHDT and YNNKEL (reference sequence). The CDR3 has 17 residues. The CDR3 loop reads CASSQSWGDNPNTEAFF.

The chain joins TRBV29-1 to TRBJ1-1. The CDR3 covers 12 residues. Germline V gene lookup returns CDR1 SQVTM and CDR2 ANQGSEA. CDR3 region: CSVAWDRLEAFF.

CDR3 loop: CASSARLGALPQETQYF. The V gene is TRBV25-1, the J gene TRBJ2-5; TCRdb reports TRBD1, a call that lacks DNA to check it against. From germline, CDR1 is MGHDK and CDR2 SYGVNS. The CDR3 is 17 amino acids.

The V call is TRBV18, the J call TRBJ2-7; TCRdb names TRBD1, which stays unverified in the absence of DNA. CDR3 length: 16 amino acids. The germline V gene encodes CDR1 KGHSH and CDR2 LQKENI. This CDR3 is CASSPPNAGPSYEQYF. The variable domain in full, with the rest retrieved from reference TRBV18 and TRBJ2-7, is NAGVMQNPRHLVRRRGQEARLRCSPMKGHSHVYWYRQLPEEGLKFMVYLQKENIIDESGMPKERFSAEFPKEGPSILRIQQVVRGDSAAYFCASSPPNAGPSYEQYFGPGTRLTVT.

This chain joins TRBV5-1 and TRBJ1-6; TCRdb picks TRBD1, but there is no DNA to check that call. Germline CDR1 reads SGHRS; CDR2 reads YFSETQ. There are 15 residues in the CDR3. CDR3 residues: CASGRDIGDNSPLHF.

The chain employs TRBV19 and TRBJ2-7; TCRdb calls TRBD1, which cannot be checked without DNA. The CDR3 is 16 residues long. CDR1 LNHDA and CDR2 SQIVND come from the germline V gene (reference sequence). The CDR3: CASSSQYRYSLDEQYF.

The V gene is TRBV3-1, the J gene TRBJ2-7. The V gene's germline CDR1 is LGHDT and CDR2 YNNKEL (reference sequence). The CDR3 consists of 15 residues. The CDR3: CASSQAIGLSYEQYF.

The CDR3 spells CASSQDYHRVAEAFF. The chain is built from TRBV3-1 and TRBJ1-1; TCRdb reports TRBD1, a call that lacks DNA to check it against. This CDR3 is 15 amino acids long. Looked up from germline, CDR1 is LGHDT and CDR2 is YNNKEL (reference sequence).

This chain joins TRBV18 and TRBJ2-3. Germline CDR1 is KGHSH and CDR2 is LQKENI. This CDR3 is 17 amino acids long. The CDR3 here is CASSPGFQISGTDTQYF.

The chain couples TRBV2 to TRBJ2-1; lacking DNA, the TRBD1 call made by TCRdb goes unchecked. CDR3 length equals 16 residues. The germline V gene has CDR1 SNHLY and CDR2 FYNNEI. This chain's CDR3 is CASSDGRGGSYNEQFF.

The chain is built from TRBV5-1 and TRBJ2-7; with no DNA, the TCRdb D assignment of TRBD2 cannot be verified. CDR1 is SGHRS and CDR2 is YFSETQ in the germline V gene. The CDR3 runs to 15 residues. The CDR3: CASSEIAGGSYEQYF.

V gene TRBV5-6 combines with J gene TRBJ2-7. Germline CDR1 and CDR2: SGHDT and YYEEEE. CDR3 length: 12 residues. This CDR3 reads CASSGLTYEQYF.

The genes are TRBV5-1 and TRBJ2-2. This CDR3 is 15 amino acids long. CDR1 is SGHRS, CDR2 YFSETQ, per germline. CDR3 protein: CASSLAGQRTGELFF.

The chain couples TRBV2 to TRBJ2-3. CDR3 length: 16 amino acids. The germline CDR1 and CDR2 sequences are SNHLY and FYNNEI. CDR3 amino acids: CASSEAPGVGTDTQYF.

V gene TRBV6-1 combines with J gene TRBJ2-4; TCRdb gives TRBD2 as the D gene, but with no DNA this cannot be confirmed. The germline gives CDR1 MNHNS, CDR2 SASEGT. The CDR3 is made up of 16 amino acids. CDR3 loop: CASSGGTSNIKNIQYF.

This rearrangement joins TRBV20-1 to TRBJ2-7; TCRdb outputs TRBD1, but without DNA this stays unchecked. Looked up from germline, CDR1 is DFQATT and CDR2 is SNEGSKA (reference sequence). The length of the CDR3 is 17 residues. The CDR3 spells CSASDLQGDRATYEQYF.